This entry concerns a single T cell receptor (beta chain). Trimming took 0 bases from V and 5 from J, leaving 10 bases between them. The CDR3 totals 14 residues. CDR1 and CDR2 from the germline V gene are SGHVS and FQNEAQ. Sequencing was performed with immunoSEQ multiplex PCR; in TCRdb, only in-frame clones are kept and a portion is missing. In the table there are 330,000 or so clones, 73% of which are singletons. The data originate from a study of shared clonotypes between healthy human individuals. Sequencing was performed on memory CD4+ T cells sorted from blood. Described subset: CD45RA-negative fraction. The chain has TRBV7-8 and TRBJ1-1, with unresolved D. The sequence derives from a man younger than 40 in good health. The CDR3 sequence is CASSLAGYGTEAFF. In nucleotides, the CDR3 is TGTGCCAGCAGCTTAGCGGGCTACGGGACTGAAGCTTTCTTT.